This T cell receptor (beta chain) appears in the sequencing data of a study of OX40 agonist ivuxolimab in advanced cancers. This table comes from immunoSEQ multiplex PCR, and its TCRdb copy is limited to in-frame clones, with some not included. Of some 40,000 clones listed, about 89% are singletons. Only one count was recorded for this clone. The CDR3 sequence is 15 residues long. Germline values: CDR1 KGHSH, CDR2 LQKENI. The ends were cut back, 0 bases at V and 2 bases at J, with 10 bases in the middle. This sequence originates from an adult with an advanced solid tumor such as melanoma, head and neck, liver or kidney cancer. The gene calls are TRBV18 and TRBJ2-5; the D gene is possibly TRBD2 (6 bases). Specimen: CD4+ or CD8+ T cells sorted from blood, collected in a trial of the OX40 agonist ivuxolimab. CDR3 in amino acids: CASSPPGGGQETQYF. The CDR3 DNA reads as TGTGCCAGCTCACCACCGGGGGGAGGACAAGAGACCCAGTACTTC.